Shown below are 3 T cell receptor beta chains from a single sample sequenced in a study of blood T cell repertoires in COVID-19. TCRdb's table, derived via immunoSEQ multiplex PCR, lists solely in-frame clones and lacks some. The sample has approximately 190,000 clones, about 80% seen once. Sequenced material: peripheral blood. All receptors derive from a man in his sixties with acute or convalescent COVID-19.

V gene TRBV3-1 (or the pseudogene TRBV3-2) combines with J gene TRBJ1-2; 8 nucleotides match TRBD1. The germline gives CDR1 LGHDT, CDR2 YNNKEL (reference sequence). CDR3 length: 14 residues. V lost 1 base, J lost 8 bases, and 6 bases stayed unmatched. This chain's CDR3 is CASSQGRDRLGYTF. CDR3 DNA: TGTGCCAGCAGCCAAGGCCGGGACAGGTTGGGCTACACCTTC.

The V call is TRBV6-5, the J call TRBJ2-7; D is perhaps TRBD2 (5 bases). CDR1 and CDR2 (germline): MNHEY, SVGAGI. There are 14 residues in the CDR3. The V gene lost 10 bases and the J gene lost 2 bases, with 18 bases spanning the gap. CDR3 nucleotides: TGTGCCACCAACGGACTCCAAGGTGCCTACGAGCAGTACTTC. Translating gives CATNGLQGAYEQYF.

V usage is TRBV5-1 and J usage is TRBJ1-1, with D unclear. The germline gives CDR1 SGHRS, CDR2 YFSETQ. CDR3 length: 14 amino acids. V was trimmed by 0 bases and J by 1 base, leaving 7 bases between them. The CDR3 sequence: CASSLAVRNTEAFF. The CDR3 DNA reads as TGCGCCAGCAGCTTGGCGGTGCGGAACACTGAAGCTTTCTTT.